This entry is about one TCR beta chain. Its target is not known. The sample originates from a study of Ad26.COV2.S vaccination and SARS-CoV-2 variants. CDR1 and CDR2 (germline): ENHRY, SYGVKD. The CDR3 loop spans 15 amino acids. V was pared by 2 bases and J by 4 bases, with 14 bases between. Data came from immunoSEQ multiplex PCR; TCRdb stores just in-frame clones and leaves some out. The sample lists some 640,000 clones, roughly 90% occurring once. The treatment was: over 15 received Ad26.COV2.S at low or high dose, single or two shots; about five received placebo; per-sample allocation not given. Day 63 following the first vaccine or placebo injection was when the samples were taken. An adult donor aged 18-55 years was enrolled in Boston. SARS-CoV-2 spike from the Wuhan strain was encoded by the vaccine, an Ad26 vector. Whole-study findings and limits: The TCR breadth and depth analyses may have produced an underestimate of total T cell responses. Substantial response breadth was reportedly seen for spike-specific CD8+ and CD4+ T cells after vaccination.

The clonotype was recovered from a person between 18 and 65 years old who received the Ad26.COV2.S COVID-19 vaccine or a placebo. The material sequenced was peripheral blood, taken in a trial of Ad26.COV2.S vaccine versus placebo. The V and J genes are TRBV10-3 and TRBJ1-2; no definite D call. The CDR3 nucleotides are TGTGCCATCAGTGAGACCCAGACAAGGTCCTATGGCTACACCTTC. Its translation: CAISETQTRSYGYTF.